What follows are 26 T cell receptor beta chains derived from one specimen sequenced in a study of beta chain features in type 1 diabetes. Whole-study results and caveats: TCRB CDR3s were moderately but significantly shorter in Type 1 diabetes patients in all four CD4+ subsets.

Their antigens are not known. Of the isolated RNA, all was reverse transcribed, and so the sequenced material was expressed TCRB transcripts. Sequencing used immunoSEQ multiplex PCR; TCRdb keeps in-frame clones, though not all of them. The table includes 150,000 to 200,000 clones, about 63% detected once. Specimen: naive CD4+ T cells from blood. Every receptor here comes from a man aged 25 to 40 with type 1 diabetes.

Only a few counts were recorded for this clone. The rearrangement uses TRBV29-1 and TRBJ1-1; D might be TRBD1 (6 bases). CDR3 length: 12 residues. V lost 4 bases, J lost 5 bases, and 11 bases lay in between. Germline V gene sequence: CDR1 SQVTM, CDR2 ANQGSEA. In DNA, the CDR3 is TGCAGCGTTGTGCAGGGGTGGACTGAAGCTTTCTTT. Translating it yields CSVVQGWTEAFF.

V gene TRBV13 combines with J gene TRBJ1-2, with a possible D match to TRBD1 (5 bases). The CDR3 runs 13 residues. The V gene lost 6 bases and the J gene lost 2 bases, with 10 bases spanning the gap. CDR1 is PRHDT, CDR2 FYEKMQ, per germline (reference sequence). The CDR3 is CASRKAGNYGYTF. CDR3 sequence (DNA): TGTGCCAGCAGGAAGGCAGGGAACTATGGCTACACCTTC.

This clone has just one count. The chain has TRBV4-3 and TRBJ2-4, with TRBD1 matching over 7 bases. The V gene's germline CDR1 is LGHNA and CDR2 YSLEER. The length of the CDR3 is 15 residues. V gave up 0 bases and J gave up 8 bases; unmatched junction bases: 7. Written as DNA, the CDR3 is TGCGCCAGCAGCCAAGAGAAAACAGGGGATTACATTCAGTACTTC. It specifies CASSQEKTGDYIQYF.

The V and J genes are TRBV9 and TRBJ2-7; 14 bases are a match to TRBD2. The CDR3 is 18 amino acids. CDR1 is SGDLS, CDR2 YYNGEE, per germline. After removal of 7 bases from V and 0 bases from J, the junction contained 12 bases not matched to a gene. CDR3 in DNA: TGTGCCAGCGAACAGGGGACTAGCGGGGGCCAGAGCTCCTACGAGCAGTACTTC. Amino acids: CASEQGTSGGQSSYEQYF.

The CDR3 reads CASSAQEYGYTF. Written as DNA, the CDR3 is TGTGCCAGCAGTGCACAGGAATATGGCTACACCTTC. This rearrangement joins TRBV2 to TRBJ1-2; tentatively, D is TRBD1 (5 bases). The germline V gene encodes CDR1 SNHLY and CDR2 FYNNEI. V lost 4 bases to trimming and J lost 5 bases, with 8 bases between them. CDR3 length equals 12 residues.

The chain couples TRBV9 to TRBJ2-7; the D call may be TRBD1 or TRBD2 (6 bases each). The CDR3 runs 15 residues. Trimming pared 0 bases from V and 4 bases from J, leaving 14 bases between. Per germline, CDR1 SGDLS and CDR2 YYNGEE. CDR3 nucleotide sequence: TGTGCCAGCAGCGTAGACCCGGGGGCGCATTACGAGCAGTACTTC. Protein: CASSVDPGAHYEQYF.

The CDR3 bases are TGTGCCAGCAGTGAGGCCGTCAATGAGCAGTTCTTC. Amino acid sequence: CASSEAVNEQFF. The V gene is TRBV25-1, the J gene TRBJ2-1; the D is unclear. Per the germline V gene, CDR1 is MGHDK and CDR2 is SYGVNS. Between the trimmed V and J ends, which lost 3 bases and 6 bases, there was a span of 6 bases. This CDR3 spans 12 amino acids.

This chain connects TRBV29-1 to TRBJ1-1; D gene ambiguous. Germline V gives CDR1 SQVTM, CDR2 ANQGSEA. V was cut by 3 bases and J by 1 base, with 6 bases left in between. The CDR3 is 12 amino acids. DNA of the CDR3: TGCAGCGTTGATTCGGGGAACACTGAAGCTTTCTTT. Translation: CSVDSGNTEAFF.

The chain joins TRBV7-9 to TRBJ2-7; D uncertain. CDR1 is SEHNR and CDR2 is FQNEAQ in the germline V gene (reference sequence). V was cut by 1 base and J by 0 bases, with 7 bases left in between. This CDR3 is built from 14 residues. CDR3 in amino acids: CASSLEDYSYEQYF. In DNA, the CDR3 is TGTGCCAGCAGCTTAGAGGATTACTCCTACGAGCAGTACTTC.

This sequence joins TRBV9 and TRBJ2-6; 7 bases align to TRBD1. CDR3 length equals 13 residues. Germline CDR1 is SGDLS and CDR2 is YYNGEE. V lost 1 base, J lost 14 bases, and 6 bases stayed unmatched. CDR3 sequence reads: CASSVTDRQFLTF. In DNA, the CDR3 is TGTGCCAGCAGCGTAACGGACAGGCAGTTCCTGACTTTC. Combining the CDR3 with reference TRBV9 and TRBJ2-6 gives the whole variable domain DSGVTQTPKHLITATGQRVTLRCSPRSGDLSVYWYQQSLDQGLQFLIQYYNGEERAKGNILERFSAQQFPDLHSELNLSSLELGDSALYFCASSVTDRQFLTFGAGSRLTVL.

V usage is TRBV29-1 and J usage is TRBJ2-3; 7 bases are shared with TRBD1. The CDR3 loop spans 13 amino acids. Trimming at V came to 6 bases and at J to 3 bases, leaving 6 bases not matched to a gene. Germline V lookup: CDR1 SQVTM, CDR2 ANQGSEA. The CDR3 reads CSVDRESTDTQYF. CDR3 DNA sequence: TGCAGCGTCGACAGGGAATCAACAGATACGCAGTATTTT.

The chain couples TRBV5-1 to TRBJ2-7, with unresolved D. The CDR3 is 13 residues long. In germline, CDR1 is SGHRS, CDR2 YFSETQ. Trimming cost V 4 bases and J 5 bases, with 13 bases left between them. In DNA, the CDR3 is TGCGCCAGCAGCCAGGACCCGTCCCACGAGCAGTACTTC. Residues: CASSQDPSHEQYF.

This chain joins TRBV15 and TRBJ2-2; tentative D call: TRBD2 (6 bases). V was trimmed by 0 bases and J by 4 bases, leaving 18 bases between them. This CDR3 is built from 18 residues. The germline V gene encodes CDR1 LNHNV and CDR2 YYDKDF (reference sequence). In DNA, the CDR3 is TGTGCCACCAGCAGAGATGACCTGCGGGGAGTTCGCACCGGGGAGCTGTTTTTT. Translated, it gives CATSRDDLRGVRTGELFF.

The CDR3 DNA reads as TGTGCCAGCTCACCACAGGGGGCCGGTTCTGATGACTATGGCTACACCTTC. This encodes CASSPQGAGSDDYGYTF. The chain uses TRBV18 and TRBJ1-2, with TRBD1 matching 7 bases. J was trimmed by 3 bases and V by 1 base; bases with no gene match: 11. Germline CDR1 reads KGHSH; CDR2 reads LQKENI. The CDR3 loop spans 17 amino acids.

V and J are TRBV4-1 and TRBJ2-7; TRBD2 agrees at 8 bases. Germline values: CDR1 MGHRA, CDR2 YSYEKL. J gave up 3 bases and V 0 bases, and 4 bases lay outside the gene matches. This CDR3 has 15 amino acids. In DNA form, the CDR3 reads TGCGCCAGCAGCCAAGAAACCCTAGCGGGCTACGAGCAGTACTTC. It is translated as CASSQETLAGYEQYF.

The chain recombines TRBV6-5 with TRBJ2-7, with D unresolved. The V gene's germline CDR1 is MNHEY and CDR2 SVGAGI. Between the trimmed V and J ends, which lost 2 bases and 3 bases, there was a span of 11 bases. The CDR3 contains 14 residues. CDR3 in DNA: TGTGCCAGCAGTTACGAGGCAAGAGGCTACGAGCAGTACTTC. Encoded protein: CASSYEARGYEQYF.

The chain couples TRBV5-1 to TRBJ2-7; no definite D call. The germline V and J ends were trimmed by 2 bases and 2 bases, with 8 bases remaining between them. CDR1 and CDR2 from the germline V gene are SGHRS and YFSETQ. The CDR3 is 13 residues long. CDR3 DNA sequence: TGCGCCAGCAGCTTTACAGAGACCTACGAGCAGTACTTC. Protein sequence: CASSFTETYEQYF.

CDR3 sequence: CARLEATRSYNEQFF. The CDR3 DNA reads TGTGCCAGACTTGAAGCGACCCGCTCCTACAATGAGCAGTTCTTC. This chain joins TRBV6-4 and TRBJ2-1; D is unclear. Germline V CDR1 and CDR2: MRHNA, SNTAGT. V was cut by 9 bases and J by 0 bases, with 15 bases left in between. This CDR3 is built from 15 residues.

This chain connects TRBV6-6 to TRBJ2-6; D is unresolved. Germline CDR1 MNHNY, CDR2 SVGAGI (reference sequence). Trimming removed 0 bases at V and 2 bases at J, with 8 bases between. The CDR3 is 16 residues long. This CDR3 reads CASSYSTQAGANVLTF. CDR3 DNA sequence: TGTGCCAGCAGTTACTCGACCCAGGCTGGGGCCAACGTCCTGACTTTC.

V usage is TRBV9 and J usage is TRBJ2-3; 7 bases map to TRBD2. The CDR3 extends over 15 amino acids. V shed 3 bases and J 3 bases; nucleotides not matched to a gene: 7. Per the germline V gene, CDR1 is SGDLS and CDR2 is YYNGEE. DNA for the CDR3: TGTGCCAGCAGCGCGGGAGGTGGGAGGACAGATACGCAGTATTTT. This encodes CASSAGGGRTDTQYF. Filled out from reference TRBV9 and TRBJ2-3, the complete variable domain reads DSGVTQTPKHLITATGQRVTLRCSPRSGDLSVYWYQQSLDQGLQFLIQYYNGEERAKGNILERFSAQQFPDLHSELNLSSLELGDSALYFCASSAGGGRTDTQYFGPGTRLTVL.

The rearrangement uses TRBV29-1 and TRBJ1-4; TRBD1 might be the D (5 bases). This CDR3 has 11 residues. Deletions cut 3 bases from V and 13 bases from J, with 12 bases between. CDR1 is SQVTM and CDR2 is ANQGSEA in the germline V gene. The CDR3 reads CSVESGGRLFF. CDR3 coding DNA: TGCAGCGTTGAGTCCGGGGGGAGACTGTTTTTT.

V gene TRBV2 combines with J gene TRBJ2-5; possibly TRBD2 for D (6 bases). The CDR3 loop spans 11 amino acids. V was cut by 7 bases and J by 5 bases, with 8 bases left in between. Germline V CDR1 and CDR2: SNHLY, FYNNEI. CDR3 in amino acids: CASKEGETQYF. CDR3 in DNA: TGTGCCAGCAAGGAGGGGGAGACCCAGTACTTC.

This chain connects TRBV30 to TRBJ2-3; D possibly corresponds to TRBD1 (5 bases). CDR1 GTSNPN and CDR2 SVGIG come from the germline V gene (reference sequence). The CDR3 has 13 amino acids. The V and J ends lost 2 bases and 4 bases respectively, with 10 bases between them. CDR3: CAWSQGSPDTQYF. The CDR3 DNA reads TGTGCCTGGAGTCAGGGTTCCCCAGATACGCAGTATTTT.

The chain combines TRBV2 with TRBJ2-3, with D hard to call. The CDR3 length is 15 residues. Germline V gives CDR1 SNHLY, CDR2 FYNNEI. V gave up 1 base and J gave up 1 base, with 9 bases separating them. The CDR3 DNA is TGTGCCAGCAGTGAAGAGTGGATGGGCACAGATACGCAGTATTTT. It codes for CASSEEWMGTDTQYF.

V and J are TRBV5-1 and TRBJ2-1; a weak D match, TRBD2 (5 bases). Per germline, CDR1 SGHRS and CDR2 YFSETQ. The V end was cut by 0 bases, the J end by 3 bases, with 13 bases between. The CDR3 length is 16 residues. This chain's CDR3 is CASSLAGGNSYNEQFF. The CDR3 DNA reads TGCGCCAGCAGCTTGGCAGGAGGTAACAGCTACAATGAGCAGTTCTTC.

V gene TRBV27 combines with J gene TRBJ1-4, with D tentatively TRBD1 (5 bases). The CDR3 sequence is 15 residues long. Germline V gene sequence: CDR1 MNHEY, CDR2 SMNVEV (reference sequence). V shed 5 bases and J shed 8 bases, with 18 bases lying between them. CDR3 residues: CASSPRTLRGEKLFF. The CDR3 bases are TGTGCCAGCAGTCCAAGGACACTCAGAGGCGAAAAACTGTTTTTT. Complete variable domain (other parts from reference TRBV27 and TRBJ1-4): EAQVTQNPRYLITVTGKKLTVTCSQNMNHEYMSWYRQDPGLGLRQIYYSMNVEVTDKGDVPEGYKVSRKEKRNFPLILESPSPNQTSLYFCASSPRTLRGEKLFFGSGTQLSVL.